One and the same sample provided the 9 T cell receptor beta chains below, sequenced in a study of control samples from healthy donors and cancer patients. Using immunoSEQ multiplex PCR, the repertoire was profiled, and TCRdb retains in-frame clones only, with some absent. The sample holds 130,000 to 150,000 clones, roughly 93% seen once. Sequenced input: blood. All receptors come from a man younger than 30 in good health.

Here the CDR3 reads CASREHQSPPLYEQYF. The CDR3 DNA is TGTGCCAGTAGGGAACACCAGAGTCCTCCCCTTTACGAGCAGTACTTC. The rearrangement joins TRBV19 to TRBJ2-7, with D unresolved. Germline V gives CDR1 LNHDA, CDR2 SQIVND (reference sequence). CDR3 length: 16 residues. V lost 6 bases and J 4 bases, leaving 22 bases between the germline ends.

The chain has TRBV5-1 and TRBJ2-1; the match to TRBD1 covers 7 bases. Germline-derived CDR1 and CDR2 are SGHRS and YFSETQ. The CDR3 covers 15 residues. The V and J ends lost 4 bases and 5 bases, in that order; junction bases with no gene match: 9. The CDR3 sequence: CASSPGRGQDNEQFF. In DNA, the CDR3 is TGCGCCAGCAGCCCTGGAAGGGGGCAAGACAATGAGCAGTTCTTC.

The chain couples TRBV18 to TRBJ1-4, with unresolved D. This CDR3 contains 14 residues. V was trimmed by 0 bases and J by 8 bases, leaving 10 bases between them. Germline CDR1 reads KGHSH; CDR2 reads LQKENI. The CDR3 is CASSPPTIGEKLFF. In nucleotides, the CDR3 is TGTGCCAGCTCACCACCGACGATTGGGGAAAAACTGTTTTTT.

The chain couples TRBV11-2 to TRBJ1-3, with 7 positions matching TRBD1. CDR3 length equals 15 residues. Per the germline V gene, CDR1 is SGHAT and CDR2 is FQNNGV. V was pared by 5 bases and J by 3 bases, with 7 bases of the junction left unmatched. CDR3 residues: CASSLNTGVGNTIYF. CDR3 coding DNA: TGTGCCAGCAGCCTAAATACAGGGGTTGGAAACACCATATATTTT.

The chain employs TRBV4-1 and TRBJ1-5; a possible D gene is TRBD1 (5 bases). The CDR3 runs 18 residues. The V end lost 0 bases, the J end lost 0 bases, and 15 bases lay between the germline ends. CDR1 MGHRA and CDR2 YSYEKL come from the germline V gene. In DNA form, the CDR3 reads TGCGCCAGCAGCCAAGATACAGGAACCCCATATAGCAATCAGCCCCAGCATTTT. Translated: CASSQDTGTPYSNQPQHF.

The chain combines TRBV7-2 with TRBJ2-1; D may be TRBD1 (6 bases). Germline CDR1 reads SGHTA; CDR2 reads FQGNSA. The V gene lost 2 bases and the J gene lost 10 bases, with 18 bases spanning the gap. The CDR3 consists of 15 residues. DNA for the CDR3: TGTGCCAGCAGCTTACCCCGCAGGGGCACGTTCGAGCAGTTCTTC. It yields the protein CASSLPRRGTFEQFF.

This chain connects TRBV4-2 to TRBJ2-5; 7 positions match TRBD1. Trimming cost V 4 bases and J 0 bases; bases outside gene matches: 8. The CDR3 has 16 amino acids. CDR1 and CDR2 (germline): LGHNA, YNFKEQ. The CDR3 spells CASSRIVGQDQETQYF. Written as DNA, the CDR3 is TGTGCCAGCAGCCGCATCGTTGGACAGGACCAAGAGACCCAGTACTTC.

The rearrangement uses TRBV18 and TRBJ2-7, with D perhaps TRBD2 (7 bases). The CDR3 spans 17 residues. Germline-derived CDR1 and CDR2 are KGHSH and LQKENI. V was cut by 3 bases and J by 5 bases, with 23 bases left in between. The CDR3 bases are TGTGCCAGCTCACCTATTTTGAATAAGGGGGGGATCGACGAGCAGTACTTC. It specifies CASSPILNKGGIDEQYF.

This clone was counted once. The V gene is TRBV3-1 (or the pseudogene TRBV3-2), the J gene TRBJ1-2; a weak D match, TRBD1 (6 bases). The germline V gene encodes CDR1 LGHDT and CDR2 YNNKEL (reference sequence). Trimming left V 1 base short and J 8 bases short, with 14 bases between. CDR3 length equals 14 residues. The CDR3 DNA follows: TGTGCCAGCAGCCAAGCTGTGGGGGCCTGGGGCTACACCTTC. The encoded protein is CASSQAVGAWGYTF.